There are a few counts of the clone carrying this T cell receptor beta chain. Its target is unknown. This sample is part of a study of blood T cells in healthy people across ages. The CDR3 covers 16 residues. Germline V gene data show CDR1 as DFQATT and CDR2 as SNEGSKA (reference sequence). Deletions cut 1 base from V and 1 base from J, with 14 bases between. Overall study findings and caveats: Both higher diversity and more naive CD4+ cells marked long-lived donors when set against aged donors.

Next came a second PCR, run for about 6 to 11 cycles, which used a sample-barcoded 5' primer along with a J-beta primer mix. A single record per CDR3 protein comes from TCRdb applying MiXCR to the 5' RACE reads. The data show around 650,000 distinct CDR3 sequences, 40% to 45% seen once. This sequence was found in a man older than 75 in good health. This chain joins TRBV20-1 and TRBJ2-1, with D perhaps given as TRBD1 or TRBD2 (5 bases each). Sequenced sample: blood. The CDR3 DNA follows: TGCAGTGCTAGAGCCTCGGGACGCCTGTCCTACAATGAGCAGTTCTTC. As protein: CSARASGRLSYNEQFF.